Below, 16 T cell receptor beta chains from the same sample are listed, as sequenced in a study of OX40 agonist ivuxolimab in advanced cancers. The table came from immunoSEQ multiplex PCR; TCRdb's copy has only in-frame clones and leaves some out. The sample lists tens of thousands of clones, 83% occurring once. The sequencing here drew on CD4+ or CD8+ T cells sorted from blood, taken in a trial of the OX40 agonist ivuxolimab. The receptor set was obtained from an adult with an advanced solid tumor such as melanoma, head and neck, liver or kidney cancer.

The gene calls are TRBV11-2 and TRBJ2-7; D remains unclear. Looked up from germline, CDR1 is SGHAT and CDR2 is FQNNGV. The CDR3 length is 12 residues. V lost 5 bases and J 0 bases, leaving 5 bases between the germline ends. DNA for the CDR3: TGTGCCAGCAGCCTACCCTCCTACGAGCAGTACTTC. Translation gives CASSLPSYEQYF.

The table lists this clone with a count of one. The gene calls are TRBV9 and TRBJ2-5; possibly TRBD2 for D (5 bases). Germline V gives CDR1 SGDLS, CDR2 YYNGEE. This CDR3 is built from 14 residues. Trimming took off 1 base at V and 5 bases at J, with 12 bases between the two ends. DNA of the CDR3: TGTGCCAGCAGCGTAAGAGGGCCCGCGGAGACCCAGTACTTC. Its translation: CASSVRGPAETQYF.

The V call is TRBV4-1, the J call TRBJ1-3; 8 nucleotides agree with TRBD1. CDR1 and CDR2 (germline): MGHRA, YSYEKL. V gave up 4 bases and J gave up 2 bases; unmatched junction bases: 4. The CDR3 loop spans 15 amino acids. The CDR3 sequence: CASSPDRGPGNTIYF. The CDR3 DNA is TGCGCCAGCAGCCCCGACAGGGGTCCTGGAAACACCATATATTTT.

This clone has more than one count but fewer than ten. The CDR3 here is CAWNPGQGFGYTF. The CDR3 region has the DNA TGTGCCTGGAATCCGGGACAGGGATTTGGCTACACCTTC. The rearrangement joins TRBV30 to TRBJ1-2; TRBD1 agrees at 9 bases. From germline, CDR1 is GTSNPN and CDR2 SVGIG (reference sequence). The CDR3 consists of 13 residues. Trimming cost V 4 bases and J 7 bases; bases outside gene matches: 7.

This chain connects TRBV7-6 to TRBJ2-5; tentatively, D is TRBD1 or TRBD2 (5 bases each). The DNA end favors TRBJ2-7, so the J call may be wrong. The germline V gene encodes CDR1 SGHVS and CDR2 FNYEAQ. This CDR3 contains 14 residues. The CDR3 nucleotides read TGTGCCAGCAGCCCTGAGGGGAAGCCCTACGAGCAGTACTTC. Translating gives CASSPEGKPYEQYF.

V and J are TRBV16 and TRBJ1-3, with D uncertain. This CDR3 is built from 14 residues. Germline V CDR1 and CDR2: KGHSY, FQNENV. V shed 4 bases and J shed 3 bases, with 10 bases lying between them. The CDR3 region is CASSPSGRGNTIYF. The CDR3 DNA is TGTGCCAGCAGCCCGTCCGGGCGTGGAAACACCATATATTTT.

The gene calls are TRBV7-2 and TRBJ2-7, with a weak D call TRBD1 (5 bases). The CDR3 consists of 18 residues. The ends were cut back, 5 bases at V and 2 bases at J, with 25 bases in the middle. Looked up from germline, CDR1 is SGHTA and CDR2 is FQGNSA. The CDR3 is CASSHHWRQNPITYEQYF. CDR3 bases: TGTGCCAGCAGCCACCATTGGAGACAGAACCCAATCACCTACGAGCAGTACTTC.

The genes are TRBV10-3 and TRBJ2-4; D remains unclear. The CDR3 consists of 15 residues. Germline values: CDR1 ENHRY, CDR2 SYGVKD. V lost 0 bases to trimming and J lost 8 bases, with 14 bases between them. CDR3 protein: CAISESDGSLDIQYF. CDR3 nucleotide sequence: TGTGCCATCAGTGAGTCGGACGGTTCCTTAGACATTCAGTACTTC.

This rearrangement joins TRBV13 to TRBJ2-5, with D tentatively TRBD2 (6 bases). Per germline, CDR1 PRHDT and CDR2 FYEKMQ (reference sequence). The CDR3 totals 15 residues. V was pared by 5 bases and J by 3 bases, with 16 bases between. Here the CDR3 DNA reads TGTGCCAGCAGCCCCGGGAGACGGATTAAAGAGACCCAGTACTTC. This gives the protein CASSPGRRIKETQYF.

This chain uses TRBV19 with TRBJ1-4; tentative D call: TRBD1 (6 bases). With 8 bases removed from V and 7 bases from J, the gap between germline ends came to 14 bases. Germline CDR1 is LNHDA and CDR2 is SQIVND (reference sequence). This CDR3 spans 13 amino acids. This chain's CDR3 is CASADRGGEKLFF. CDR3 bases: TGTGCCAGTGCGGACAGAGGGGGTGAAAAACTGTTTTTT.

This clone is a singleton in its sample. The chain carries TRBV27 and TRBJ2-1; D remains ambiguous. V was pared by 4 bases and J by 8 bases, with 24 bases between. Germline V gene data show CDR1 as MNHEY and CDR2 as SMNVEV (reference sequence). The CDR3 covers 17 residues. The DNA of the CDR3 is TGTGCCAGCAGTTGGCCCCCTCCTGCGGCAGGTCCTTATGAGCAGTTCTTC. Its protein is CASSWPPPAAGPYEQFF.

The chain is built from TRBV5-1 and TRBJ2-7, with D perhaps matching TRBD1 or TRBD2 (6 bases each). Between the trimmed V and J ends, which lost 2 bases and 0 bases, there was a span of 21 bases. Germline assignment: CDR1 SGHRS and CDR2 YFSETQ. This CDR3 is built from 18 residues. The CDR3 bases are TGCGCCAGCAGCTTCCCCTACGGGGGCGGAGGGGCCTCCTACGAGCAGTACTTC. Translated: CASSFPYGGGGASYEQYF.

This clone has just one count. The junction differs from germline at one of its ends, possibly a read error. The rearrangement uses TRBV7-7 and TRBJ2-5; D not resolved. The CDR3 is made up of 14 amino acids. CDR1 SSHAT and CDR2 FNYEAQ come from the germline V gene (reference sequence). Written as DNA, the CDR3 is TGTGCTAGCAGCTTATCCCTAGGGATGGAGACCCAGTACTTC. As protein: CASSLSLGMETQYF.

This rearrangement joins TRBV7-8 to TRBJ2-5; D remains ambiguous. The CDR3 is 11 residues long. Germline assignment: CDR1 SGHVS and CDR2 FQNEAQ. Between the trimmed V and J ends, which lost 5 bases and 3 bases, there was a span of 4 bases. The CDR3 sequence is CASSQKETQYF. CDR3 nucleotides: TGTGCCAGCAGCCAGAAAGAGACCCAGTACTTC.

The chain couples TRBV30 to TRBJ1-1; TRBD1 is a possible D gene (5 bases). The germline CDR1 and CDR2 sequences are GTSNPN and SVGIG (reference sequence). Trimming left V 2 bases short and J 8 bases short, with 12 bases between. This CDR3 is 12 amino acids long. DNA of the CDR3: TGTGCCTGGAGTAGGGGTTTGAAAGAAGCTTTCTTT. Its translation is CAWSRGLKEAFF.

The CDR3 loop is CASSPHGGTTMNTEAFF. CDR3 bases: TGTGCCAGCAGCCCCCACGGGGGCACTACCATGAACACTGAAGCTTTCTTT. The gene calls are TRBV7-9 and TRBJ1-1, with a tentative D call TRBD1 (6 bases). This CDR3 has 17 amino acids. The germline gives CDR1 SEHNR, CDR2 FQNEAQ (reference sequence). V lost 5 bases and J 0 bases, leaving 19 bases between the germline ends.